Listed below are T cell receptor beta chains from one sample, sequenced in a study of cytomegalovirus exposure and HLA in healthy donors. Measured with immunoSEQ multiplex PCR; TCRdb has only the in-frame clones, and not every one. The sample has 250,000 to 300,000 clones, about 83% seen once. The specimen sequenced was PBMCs. The receptors were sampled from a woman in her thirties or forties in good health and CMV-seropositive. Each CDR3 is given with its conserved first and last residue. The D gene is left open where the match is weak. Size tells how often a clone was seen (once, few, many) or the class of an expanded clone, and some rows leave it out.

-	12	TRBV30	-	TRBJ2-7	TGTGCCTGGATCCCAGGGACCTACGAGCAGTACTTC	CAWIPGTYEQYF
TRBD2	17	TRBV5-1	-	TRBJ2-3	TGCGCCAGCAGCCCCAATGCGGGGGACCCCAGCACAGATACGCAGTATTTT	CASSPNAGDPSTDTQYF
-	16	TRBV7-9	-	TRBJ2-1	TGTGCCAGCACCATAACCCTAGGGAGCTCCTACAATGAGCAGTTCTTC	CASTITLGSSYNEQFF
TRBD1	12	TRBV27	-	TRBJ1-2	TGTGCCACCCTGACAGGGGAGTATGGCTACACCTTC	CATLTGEYGYTF
-	16	TRBV15	-	TRBJ2-7	TGTGCCACCAGCAGAGAATCATGGGGGACCGGGGGCGAGCAGTACTTC	CATSRESWGTGGEQYF
-	15	TRBV11-2	-	TRBJ1-4	TGTGCCAGCAGCTTATGGGCTGCAACTAATGAAAAACTGTTTTTT	CASSLWAATNEKLFF
-	15	TRBV5-1	-	TRBJ2-5	TGCGCCAGCAGCTTGGCGGGAACCCCTCGGGGGACCCAGTACTTC	CASSLAGTPRGTQYF
TRBD1	15	TRBV11-2	-	TRBJ2-5	TGTGCCAGCAGCCTAACAACCGGGACAGGGGAGACCCAGTACTTC	CASSLTTGTGETQYF
-	15	TRBV6-1	-	TRBJ2-6	TGTGCCAGCAACCCTGCGGGCTCTGGGGCCAACGTCCTGACTTTC	CASNPAGSGANVLTF
-	12	TRBV7-9	once	TRBJ1-2	TGTGCCAGCAGCTTGGGGAGTTGGGGCTACACCTTC	CASSLGSWGYTF
TRBD2	16	TRBV4-3	-	TRBJ2-1	TGCGCCAGCAGCCAACGTACTAGCGGAGCATACAATGAGCAGTTCTTC	CASSQRTSGAYNEQFF
-	12	TRBV7-9	-	TRBJ2-1	TGTGCCAGCAGCCCAACAAACAATGAGCAGTTCTTC	CASSPTNNEQFF
TRBD1	14	TRBV10-3	few	TRBJ1-2	TGTGCCAGTATGGGACAGGGTATTGACTATGGCTACACCTTC	CASMGQGIDYGYTF
-	16	TRBV7-3	-	TRBJ2-5	TGTGCCAGCAACCCTAACTCGGGGGTTGGTCAAGAGACCCAGTACTTC	CASNPNSGVGQETQYF
-	17	TRBV7-2	-	TRBJ2-2	TGTGCCAGCAGCTTATACTCGTCCTCCCTCAACACCGGGGAGCTGTTTTTT	CASSLYSSSLNTGELFF
-	16	TRBV4-3	-	TRBJ2-3	TGCGCCAGCAGCCAAGATTTGGGACTGGGCACAGATACGCAGTATTTT	CASSQDLGLGTDTQYF
-	14	TRBV6-1	-	TRBJ2-2	TGTGCCAGCAGTGTAATTGTAGACACCGGGGAGCTGTTTTTT	CASSVIVDTGELFF
TRBD1	16	TRBV27	-	TRBJ2-2	TGTGCCAGCAGGAGAGGGACAGGACTCTACACCGGGGAGCTGTTTTTT	CASRRGTGLYTGELFF
TRBD2	14	TRBV6-6	-	TRBJ2-1	TGTGCCAGCAGTCTGCGGGAGGGCCGAAATGAGCAGTTCTTC	CASSLREGRNEQFF
-	17	TRBV27	-	TRBJ1-5	TGTGCCAGCAGTTTATACGCCCGGCAGGTGAGCAATCAGCCCCAGCATTTT	CASSLYARQVSNQPQHF
-	16	TRBV5-1	-	TRBJ1-3	TGCGCCAGCAGCGCCACCTCGGGGGGGATTGGAAACACCATATATTTT	CASSATSGGIGNTIYF
TRBD1	13	TRBV11-3	-	TRBJ2-5	TGTGCCAGCAGCCCCGGGACAGTAGTAACCCAGTACTTC	CASSPGTVVTQYF
TRBD1	14	TRBV28	-	TRBJ1-1	TGTGCCAGCAGCTCAGGGGGATCGAACACTGAAGCTTTCTTT	CASSSGGSNTEAFF
-	15	TRBV30	-	TRBJ1-4	TGTGCCTGGAGGACAGGCTCAGCAACTAATGAAAAACTGTTTTTT	CAWRTGSATNEKLFF
-	19	TRBV9	-	TRBJ2-4	TGTGCCAGCAGCGTAGGAGTGAAGGGAGTAGATTTAGCCAAAAACATTCAGTACTTC	CASSVGVKGVDLAKNIQYF
-	14	TRBV4-3	-	TRBJ2-7	TGCGCCAGCAGCCGAGGGCGGACAGCGTACGAGCAGTACTTC	CASSRGRTAYEQYF
-	16	TRBV7-9	-	TRBJ1-1	TGTGCCAGCACCTATGCGGGTGGCTTAATGAACACTGAAGCTTTCTTT	CASTYAGGLMNTEAFF
TRBD1	15	TRBV4-3	few	TRBJ2-2	TGCGCCAGCAGCGGTAGAACAGGGGCAGGCGGGGAGCTGTTTTTT	CASSGRTGAGGELFF
TRBD1	17	TRBV27	-	TRBJ1-6	TGTGCCAGCAGTCCCCGGACAGGGGAAACCTATAATTCACCCCTCCACTTT	CASSPRTGETYNSPLHF
-	15	TRBV19	-	TRBJ1-1	TGTGCCAGTAGTACCGCGACAACGATGAACACTGAAGCTTTCTTT	CASSTATTMNTEAFF
-	17	TRBV27	-	TRBJ1-1	TGTGCCAGCAGTTTAAATAGTCCGGGGGGCATTGGCACTGAAGCTTTCTTT	CASSLNSPGGIGTEAFF
TRBD2	14	TRBV30	-	TRBJ2-5	TGTGCCTGGAGTGCGGCAGCGGGAGGAGAGACCCAGTACTTC	CAWSAAAGGETQYF
TRBD2	15	TRBV5-6	many	TRBJ2-3	TGTGCCAGCAGCTTGGGGACTAGAGGGACAGATACGCAGTATTTT	CASSLGTRGTDTQYF
TRBD2	16	TRBV7-9	few	TRBJ2-1	TGTGCCAGCAGCTTAACTAGCGGGAGTAAGAGGAATGAGCAGTTCTTC	CASSLTSGSKRNEQFF
-	15	TRBV9	-	TRBJ1-2	TGTGCCAGCAGCGTTACGGACACCTCTAACTATGGCTACACCTTC	CASSVTDTSNYGYTF